This TCR beta chain was captured in a study of T cells in localized non-small cell lung cancer. Assay used: immunoSEQ multiplex PCR; TCRdb lists only in-frame clones, some missing. The data show roughly 17,000 clones, around 82% seen once. Study-level results: Measurement of T cell clonality placed uninvolved adjacent lung highest, above the level in tumor.

After removal of 5 bases from V and 10 bases from J, the junction contained 13 bases not matched to a gene. Germline assignment: CDR1 SEHNR and CDR2 FQNEAQ (reference sequence). This CDR3 is built from 15 residues. This clone turned up a few times. Its specificity is unknown. V usage is TRBV7-9 and J usage is TRBJ2-1; 8 bases are a match to TRBD2. Sequenced here: peripheral blood, sampled before any cancer treatment. The source is an older male donor with stage III lung adenocarcinoma. The CDR3 spells CASSPRGGGSREQFF. DNA for the CDR3: TGTGCCAGCAGCCCCCGGGGCGGGGGGTCCCGGGAGCAGTTCTTC.